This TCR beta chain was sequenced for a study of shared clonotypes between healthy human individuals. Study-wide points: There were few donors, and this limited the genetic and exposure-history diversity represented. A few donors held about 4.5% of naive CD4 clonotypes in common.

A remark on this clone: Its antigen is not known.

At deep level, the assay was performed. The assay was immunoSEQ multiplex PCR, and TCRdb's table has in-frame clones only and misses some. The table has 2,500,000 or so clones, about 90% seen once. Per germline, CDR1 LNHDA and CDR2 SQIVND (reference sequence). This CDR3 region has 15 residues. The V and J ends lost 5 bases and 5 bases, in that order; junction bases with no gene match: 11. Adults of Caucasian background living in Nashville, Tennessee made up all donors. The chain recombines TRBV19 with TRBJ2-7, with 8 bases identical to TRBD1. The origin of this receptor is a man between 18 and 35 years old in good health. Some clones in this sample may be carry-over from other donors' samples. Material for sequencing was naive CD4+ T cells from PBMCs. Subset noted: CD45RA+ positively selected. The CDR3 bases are TGTGCCAGTAGTCTACTACAGGGGGGTAACAACGAGCAGTACTTC. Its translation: CASSLLQGGNNEQYF.